One T cell receptor (beta chain) is described in this entry. A read error may account for a junction end that differs from germline. Sequencing was performed with immunoSEQ multiplex PCR; in TCRdb, only in-frame clones are kept and a portion is missing. The table includes over 85,000 clones, roughly 80% detected once. The source of the sample is a study of control samples from healthy donors and cancer patients. Germline V lookup: CDR1 WNHNN, CDR2 SYGVQD (reference sequence). The CDR3 is made up of 16 amino acids. The V and J genes are TRBV10-1 and TRBJ2-2; TRBD2 aligns across 14 bases. The sample consisted of PBMCs. The TCR was taken from a man between 65 and 79 years old with lung cancer. CDR3 nucleotides: TGCGCCCGCAGTCGACTAGCGGGGGGGCACACCGGGGAGCTGTTTTTT. It translates to CARSRLAGGHTGELFF.